A single sample gave rise to the 20 T cell receptor beta chains below, sequenced in a study of blood T cells in healthy people across ages. A second PCR of 7 to 11 cycles used a sample-barcoded 5' primer and a J-beta primer mix. TCRdb ran MiXCR on the 5' RACE reads and lists one entry per CDR3 protein. The data show roughly 650,000 distinct CDR3 sequences, less than 40% seen once. The source material was blood. Every receptor here comes from a woman at least 80 years old in good health.

The chain links TRBV10-3 to TRBJ1-1; a weak D match, TRBD1 (5 bases). CDR1 is ENHRY, CDR2 SYGVKD, per germline. V lost 2 bases and J lost 10, with 20 bases in between. The length of the CDR3 is 15 residues. The chain's CDR3 is CAISEGEQANTGAFF. CDR3 coding DNA: TGTGCCATCAGTGAGGGAGAACAGGCGAACACGGGAGCTTTCTTT.

The V call is TRBV7-2, the J call TRBJ2-3; D gene uncertain. The CDR3 totals 10 residues. Germline CDR1 and CDR2: SGHTA and FQGNSA. Trimming cost V 8 bases and J 5 bases, with 5 bases left between them. The CDR3 protein is CASGEDTQYF. The CDR3 DNA reads TGTGCCAGCGGGGAAGATACGCAGTATTTT.

At least ten counts were recorded for this clonotype. The chain couples TRBV11-3 to TRBJ2-4; 7 bases agree with TRBD1. V lost 2 bases to trimming and J lost 2 bases; unmatched junction nucleotides: 9. The CDR3 covers 17 residues. Germline values: CDR1 SGHNT, CDR2 YENEEA. This CDR3 is CASSLSSGTDTKNIQYF. The CDR3 DNA reads TGTGCCAGCAGCTTATCCTCCGGGACAGATACCAAAAACATTCAGTACTTC.

This clonotype was detected many times. The rearrangement uses TRBV6-5 and TRBJ2-7, with 11 positions matching TRBD2. V trimming: 0 bases; J trimming: 2 bases; junction bases outside the gene matches: 9. Germline CDR1 reads MNHEY; CDR2 reads SVGAGI. The CDR3 is 18 amino acids. The CDR3 region has the DNA TGTGCCAGCAGTTACTCGACTCGGTTAGCGGGGGGGACCTACGAGCAGTACTTC. It codes for CASSYSTRLAGGTYEQYF.

In the case of this clonotype: A much larger clone lies one base from this, so it may be a read error. The chain recombines TRBV11-2 with TRBJ2-3; 9 nucleotides agree with TRBD1. The CDR3 contains 14 residues. Unmatched junction bases numbered 7, after V lost 4 bases and J lost 8 bases. CDR1 is SGHAT and CDR2 is FQNNGV in the germline V gene. CDR3 nucleotides: TGTGCCAGCAGCTCCTCACAGGGGGCCTCTACGCAGTATTTT. This sequence encodes CASSSSQGASTQYF.

This clonotype was found many times. The chain combines TRBV28 with TRBJ2-6; tentatively, D is TRBD2 (6 bases). CDR3 length: 18 amino acids. Germline lookup yields CDR1 MDHEN and CDR2 SYDVKM. V dropped 6 bases and J dropped 2 bases, with 20 bases sitting between them. The chain's CDR3 is CASSPPRGSFAGANVLTF. CDR3 in DNA: TGTGCCAGCAGCCCCCCCCGGGGGTCGTTTGCTGGGGCCAACGTCCTGACTTTC.

This clonotype showed up many times. The chain joins TRBV11-2 to TRBJ1-4; 8 nucleotides agree with TRBD1. The CDR3 spans 16 residues. The germline V gene encodes CDR1 SGHAT and CDR2 FQNNGV. V trimming: 5 bases; J trimming: 0 bases; junction bases outside the gene matches: 5. For the CDR3, the DNA is TGTGCCAGCAGCCCAGACAGGGGATCAACTAATGAAAAACTGTTTTTT. Residues: CASSPDRGSTNEKLFF.

There are a few counts of this clonotype. V gene TRBV5-1 combines with J gene TRBJ1-6; D is ambiguous. Germline CDR1 is SGHRS and CDR2 is YFSETQ. V shed 4 bases and J shed 7 bases, with 15 bases lying between them. CDR3 length equals 15 residues. The CDR3 coding sequence is TGCGCCAGCAGCGCCCTGGACGCGGCCAATTCACCCCTCCACTTT. This translates into CASSALDAANSPLHF. The whole variable domain, remainder taken from reference TRBV5-1 and TRBJ1-6, is KAGVTQTPRYLIKTRGQQVTLSCSPISGHRSVSWYQQTPGQGLQFLFEYFSETQRNKGNFPGRFSGRQFSNSRSEMNVSTLELGDSALYLCASSALDAANSPLHFGNGTRLTVT.

In its sample, this clonotype was seen many times. The CDR3 DNA reads as TGTGCCGGAGAGACAGGGGAGCGCACAGATACGCAGTATTTT. Translated, it gives CAGETGERTDTQYF. This sequence joins TRBV30 and TRBJ2-3, with 8 bases fitting TRBD1. Germline V gives CDR1 GTSNPN, CDR2 SVGIG (reference sequence). V dropped 8 bases and J dropped 1; count of bases not matched to a gene: 8. This CDR3 spans 14 amino acids.

Comment on this clonotype: Since a much larger clone is just one base distant, this may be a read error. This chain links TRBV29-1 with TRBJ2-7; 11 bases agree with TRBD2. Near its end, the DNA agrees better with TRBJ2-5, so the J call may be wrong. The CDR3 contains 14 residues. Germline V gene data show CDR1 as SQVTM and CDR2 as ANQGSEA. The CDR3 DNA is TGCAGCGTTTTTAGCGGGGGGGCGCGGGAGACCCAGTACTTC. Translation gives CSVFSGGARETQYF.

The chain uses TRBV15 and TRBJ2-1; D remains ambiguous. The V end was cut by 1 base, the J end by 0 bases, with 10 bases between. This CDR3 region has 16 residues. Germline assignment: CDR1 LNHNV and CDR2 YYDKDF (reference sequence). The CDR3 spells CATSRGVGVSYNEQFF. The CDR3, as DNA: TGTGCCACCAGCAGAGGGGTAGGAGTCTCCTACAATGAGCAGTTCTTC.

The table lists this clonotype with many counts. The V and J genes are TRBV28 and TRBJ1-2; weak D call: TRBD1 (5 bases). The CDR3 is 12 amino acids. V lost 5 bases to trimming and J lost 7 bases, with 11 bases between them. Germline V lookup: CDR1 MDHEN, CDR2 SYDVKM. CDR3 in DNA: TGTGCCAGCAGTCCTTACAGGCTTGGCTACACCTTC. It yields the protein CASSPYRLGYTF.

The chain carries TRBV5-5 and TRBJ1-4; tentatively, D is TRBD1 (5 bases). Trimming removed 0 bases from V and 6 bases from J, with 12 bases in between. CDR3 size: 15 residues. The V gene's germline CDR1 is SGHKS and CDR2 YYEKEE (reference sequence). DNA of the CDR3: TGTGCCAGCAGCTTGGTGCCAGGGCATGATGAAAAACTGTTTTTT. Protein sequence: CASSLVPGHDEKLFF.

CDR3 protein: CSARGQGLWDEQFF. Here the CDR3 DNA reads TGCAGTGCTAGAGGGCAGGGGCTTTGGGACGAGCAGTTCTTC. The chain carries TRBV20-1 and TRBJ2-1; weak D call: TRBD1 (6 bases). The V end lost 1 base, the J end lost 10 bases, and 17 bases lay between the germline ends. The CDR3 consists of 14 residues. Looked up from germline, CDR1 is DFQATT and CDR2 is SNEGSKA (reference sequence).

Turning to this clonotype: The junction does not match germline at one end; this may be a read error. The J gene is TRBJ1-1, the V gene TRBV6-6; maybe TRBD1 (6 bases). This CDR3 spans 16 amino acids. CDR1 is MNHNY, CDR2 SVGAGI, per germline (reference sequence). The DNA of the CDR3 is TGTGTCAGCATCACTCGACAGGCCCGGGCGAGCACTGAAGCTTTCTTT. Its protein is CVSITRQARASTEAFF.

This clonotype was recorded many times. The rearrangement uses TRBV7-3 and TRBJ2-1; 9 positions match TRBD1. J was trimmed by 5 bases and V by 6 bases; bases with no gene match: 8. CDR1 is SGHTA and CDR2 is FQGTGA in the germline V gene. The CDR3 loop spans 15 amino acids. The CDR3 DNA sequence: TGTGCCAGCAGTCAAGGGGGACAGGGCCACAATGAGCAGTTCTTC. This gives the protein CASSQGGQGHNEQFF.

This clonotype was observed at least ten times. The genes are TRBV5-1 and TRBJ2-6; D is ambiguous. V was shortened by 0 bases and J by 0 bases, with 4 bases between the two germline ends. Germline V lookup: CDR1 SGHRS, CDR2 YFSETQ. The CDR3 has 15 residues. CDR3 bases: TGCGCCAGCAGCTTGGTCGCCTCTGGGGCCAACGTCCTGACTTTC. Protein sequence: CASSLVASGANVLTF.

This clonotype was observed at least ten times. V usage is TRBV15 and J usage is TRBJ2-3; 7 bases align to TRBD1. CDR1 is LNHNV and CDR2 is YYDKDF in the germline V gene (reference sequence). The V and J ends lost 2 bases and 5 bases, in that order; junction bases with no gene match: 4. The CDR3 length is 14 residues. This chain's CDR3 is CATSRPGTVDTQYF. The DNA of the CDR3 is TGTGCCACCAGCAGACCCGGGACAGTAGATACGCAGTATTTT.

J is TRBJ2-2 and V is TRBV12-3 or TRBV12-4, with a tentative D call TRBD1 (6 bases). The V end lost 7 bases, the J end lost 2 bases, and 11 bases lay between the germline ends. The CDR3 length is 14 residues. CDR3: CASIHRVNTGELFF. The DNA for the CDR3 is TGTGCCAGCATTCACAGGGTCAACACCGGGGAGCTGTTTTTT.

This clonotype was found many times. This chain links TRBV20-1 with TRBJ1-5; possible D gene TRBD1, 6 bases. CDR1 is DFQATT and CDR2 is SNEGSKA in the germline V gene (reference sequence). Trimming left V 1 base short and J 0 bases short, with 19 bases between. This CDR3 region has 18 residues. CDR3 DNA sequence: TGCAGTGCTAGAGTGATATCAACAGGGAGATATAGCAATCAGCCCCAGCATTTT. It yields the protein CSARVISTGRYSNQPQHF.